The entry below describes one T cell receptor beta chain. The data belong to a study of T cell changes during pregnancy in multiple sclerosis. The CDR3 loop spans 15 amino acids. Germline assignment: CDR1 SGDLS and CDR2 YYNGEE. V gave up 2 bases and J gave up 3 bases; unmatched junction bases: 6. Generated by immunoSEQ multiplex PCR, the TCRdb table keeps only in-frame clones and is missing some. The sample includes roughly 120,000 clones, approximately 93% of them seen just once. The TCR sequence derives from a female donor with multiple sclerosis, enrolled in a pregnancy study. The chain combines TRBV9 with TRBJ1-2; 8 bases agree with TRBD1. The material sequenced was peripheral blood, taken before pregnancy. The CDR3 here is CASSVDRGNYYGYTF. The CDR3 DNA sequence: TGTGCCAGCAGCGTCGACAGGGGAAATTACTATGGCTACACCTTC. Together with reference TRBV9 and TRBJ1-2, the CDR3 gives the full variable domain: DSGVTQTPKHLITATGQRVTLRCSPRSGDLSVYWYQQSLDQGLQFLIQYYNGEERAKGNILERFSAQQFPDLHSELNLSSLELGDSALYFCASSVDRGNYYGYTFGSGTRLTVV.